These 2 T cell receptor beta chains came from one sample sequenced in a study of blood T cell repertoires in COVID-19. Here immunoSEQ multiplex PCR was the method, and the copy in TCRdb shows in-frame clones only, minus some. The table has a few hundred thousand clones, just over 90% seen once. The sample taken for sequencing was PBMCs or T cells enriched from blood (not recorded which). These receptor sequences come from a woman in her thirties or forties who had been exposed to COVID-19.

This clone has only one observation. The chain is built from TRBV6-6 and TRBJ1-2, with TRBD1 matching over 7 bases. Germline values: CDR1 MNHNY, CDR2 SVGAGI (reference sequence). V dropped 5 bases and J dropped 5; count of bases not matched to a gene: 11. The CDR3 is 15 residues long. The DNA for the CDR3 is TGTGCCAGCAGTCCCCGGGCAGGGGGACGGTATGGCTACACCTTC. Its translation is CASSPRAGGRYGYTF.

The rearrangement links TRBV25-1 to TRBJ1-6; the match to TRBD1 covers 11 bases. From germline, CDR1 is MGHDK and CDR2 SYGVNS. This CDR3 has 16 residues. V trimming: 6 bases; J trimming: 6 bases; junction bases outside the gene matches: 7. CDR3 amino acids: CASSRTGTGGNSPLHF. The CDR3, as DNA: TGTGCCAGCAGCCGGACTGGGACAGGGGGTAATTCACCCCTCCACTTT.